Below are 19 T cell receptor beta chains sequenced from a single sample in a study of blood T cell repertoires in COVID-19. TCRdb's copy holds only in-frame clones and misses some; the assay was immunoSEQ multiplex PCR. The repertoire holds roughly 310,000 clones, with 90% as singletons. The source material was PBMCs or T cells enriched from blood (not recorded which). The source is a man aged 55-75 years who had recovered from COVID-19.

The chain is built from TRBV3-1 (or the pseudogene TRBV3-2) and TRBJ1-1; the D gene is possibly TRBD1 (5 bases). The CDR3 extends over 15 amino acids. Trimming removed 9 bases at V and 2 bases at J, with 19 bases between. The germline V gene encodes CDR1 LGHDT and CDR2 YNNKEL (reference sequence). The DNA for the CDR3 is TGTGCCAGTTCCCTGGGGGAGGGCATCAACACTGAAGCTTTCTTT. It specifies CASSLGEGINTEAFF.

The rearrangement uses TRBV5-1 and TRBJ1-1; D possibly corresponds to TRBD1 (5 bases). Germline V CDR1 and CDR2: SGHRS, YFSETQ. This CDR3 comprises 13 residues. Trimming removed 1 base at V and 6 bases at J, with 10 bases between. The CDR3 loop is CASSLQGSPEAFF. Here the CDR3 DNA reads TGCGCCAGCAGCTTGCAGGGTTCTCCTGAAGCTTTCTTT. Variable domain in full (rest from reference TRBV5-1 and TRBJ1-1): KAGVTQTPRYLIKTRGQQVTLSCSPISGHRSVSWYQQTPGQGLQFLFEYFSETQRNKGNFPGRFSGRQFSNSRSEMNVSTLELGDSALYLCASSLQGSPEAFFGQGTRLTVV.

CDR3 sequence: CSASPGYEQYF. The CDR3 nucleotides are TGCAGTGCTAGCCCGGGCTACGAGCAGTACTTC. The chain carries TRBV20-1 and TRBJ2-7, with D uncertain. Germline V gives CDR1 DFQATT, CDR2 SNEGSKA (reference sequence). Trimming removed 3 bases at V and 3 bases at J, with 6 bases between. The CDR3 sequence is 11 residues long.

The chain carries TRBV5-6 and TRBJ1-4, with unresolved D. CDR1 is SGHDT, CDR2 YYEEEE, per germline. V gave up 3 bases and J gave up 4 bases, with 10 bases separating them. The CDR3 extends over 14 amino acids. The CDR3 DNA is TGTGCCAGCAGCTGGGCAGGTGTTAATGAAAAACTGTTTTTT. It translates to CASSWAGVNEKLFF.

The chain joins TRBV7-2 to TRBJ2-3; no clear D gene. Germline CDR1 and CDR2: SGHTA and FQGNSA. V was trimmed by 0 bases and J by 4 bases, leaving 11 bases between them. This CDR3 has 15 residues. The CDR3 loop is CASSLAVTVADTQYF. CDR3 coding DNA: TGTGCCAGCAGCTTAGCGGTCACGGTAGCAGATACGCAGTATTTT.

The gene calls are TRBV3-1 (or the pseudogene TRBV3-2) and TRBJ2-1, with 8 bases matching TRBD2. Trimming took 4 bases from V and 0 from J; bases not matched to a gene: 5. Looked up from germline, CDR1 is LGHDT and CDR2 is YNNKEL (reference sequence). The CDR3 has 16 residues. Here the CDR3 DNA reads TGTGCCAGCAGCCCTTTAGCGGGGAGCTCCTACAATGAGCAGTTCTTC. Its translation is CASSPLAGSSYNEQFF.

The chain employs TRBV5-4 and TRBJ2-4; weak D call: TRBD1 (6 bases). This CDR3 comprises 14 residues. V lost 4 bases and J lost 1, with 9 bases in between. From germline, CDR1 is SGHNT and CDR2 YYREEE (reference sequence). In DNA, the CDR3 is TGTGCCAGCAGCCCCCAGGGGGCCAAAAACATTCAGTACTTC. This codes for CASSPQGAKNIQYF.

CDR3 in amino acids: CASSITGAPDTQYF. The DNA of the CDR3 is TGTGCCAGCAGTATCACAGGGGCTCCAGATACGCAGTATTTT. The V call is TRBV28, the J call TRBJ2-3; the match to TRBD1 covers 7 bases. CDR1 is MDHEN and CDR2 is SYDVKM in the germline V gene. J gave up 4 bases and V 5 bases, and 6 bases lay outside the gene matches. The CDR3 runs to 14 residues.

This sequence joins TRBV7-2 and TRBJ1-4; 8 positions agree with TRBD1. The CDR3 totals 15 residues. The trim removed 6 bases at V and 4 bases at J, leaving 7 bases unmatched. Germline CDR1 and CDR2: SGHTA and FQGNSA. The CDR3 sequence: CASRGYRGNNEKLFF. Here the CDR3 DNA reads TGTGCCAGCAGAGGTTACAGGGGGAATAATGAAAAACTGTTTTTT.

The V and J genes are TRBV28 and TRBJ2-7; tentatively, D is TRBD2 (6 bases). Germline CDR1 MDHEN, CDR2 SYDVKM. The ends were cut back, 1 base at V and 9 bases at J, with 10 bases in the middle. CDR3 size: 12 residues. In DNA form, the CDR3 reads TGTGCCAGCAGTTTATCAACGGGGGTGCAGTACTTC. It is translated as CASSLSTGVQYF.

The chain combines TRBV5-1 with TRBJ1-6; 9 nucleotides line up with TRBD1. Germline CDR1 SGHRS, CDR2 YFSETQ. V gave up 4 bases and J gave up 9 bases; unmatched junction bases: 14. The CDR3 contains 17 residues. Here the CDR3 reads CASSGSSGQGNGSPLHF. The CDR3 DNA is TGCGCCAGCAGCGGTTCTTCGGGACAGGGAAACGGTTCACCCCTCCACTTT.

The genes are TRBV12-3 or TRBV12-4 and TRBJ2-3, with TRBD2 identical over 9 bases. This CDR3 has 13 amino acids. V dropped 9 bases and J dropped 2; count of bases not matched to a gene: 3. In DNA, the CDR3 is TGTGCCAGTGGCGGGGGGGCCACAGATACGCAGTATTTT. This gives the protein CASGGGATDTQYF.

This rearrangement joins TRBV29-1 to TRBJ1-4; perhaps TRBD1 as D (5 bases). In germline, CDR1 is SQVTM, CDR2 ANQGSEA. The CDR3 is 13 residues long. Trimming left V 7 bases short and J 3 bases short, with 12 bases between. DNA of the CDR3: TGCAGCGCTAATGACAGTCCTAATGAAAAACTGTTTTTT. Residues: CSANDSPNEKLFF.

A few counts support this clone. The chain couples TRBV6-5 to TRBJ1-6; D is perhaps TRBD1 (5 bases). Germline-derived CDR1 and CDR2 are MNHEY and SVGAGI. There are 15 residues in the CDR3. Trimming stripped 10 bases from V and 7 bases from J, with 20 bases between. CDR3 sequence reads: CATRVAGPRNSPLHF. CDR3 sequence (DNA): TGTGCCACTCGGGTGGCAGGGCCGCGAAATTCACCCCTCCACTTT.

The chain uses TRBV5-1 and TRBJ2-3; 9 nucleotides agree with TRBD2. The V segment lost 5 bases and the J segment 4 bases; nucleotides outside the gene matches: 5. The CDR3 runs 14 residues. Germline V gene sequence: CDR1 SGHRS, CDR2 YFSETQ. The CDR3 protein is CASRLAGRSDTQYF. The CDR3 DNA follows: TGCGCCAGCAGGCTAGCGGGAAGATCAGATACGCAGTATTTT.

The CDR3 DNA reads TGTGCCAGCAGTGAAACGTCAGGACGTGGGGGGACTGGCTACACCTTC. Protein sequence: CASSETSGRGGTGYTF. The chain employs TRBV6-1 and TRBJ1-2; a weak D match, TRBD1 (5 bases). Germline values: CDR1 MNHNS, CDR2 SASEGT. V lost 2 bases and J 7 bases, leaving 20 bases between the germline ends. This CDR3 is 16 amino acids long.

The rearrangement joins TRBV21-1 to TRBJ2-5; the table calls TRBD1, which could not be checked here. TRBV21-1 is marked as a pseudogene. The CDR3 consists of 15 residues. This CDR3 is CATYPGGGPQETQYF. In nucleotides, the CDR3 is TGTGCCACATACCCCGGAGGGGGCCCTCAAGAGACCCAGTACTTC.

This clone was recorded only once. The genes are TRBV6-5 and TRBJ2-7; TRBD1 agrees at 8 bases. CDR3 length: 11 residues. Germline lookup yields CDR1 MNHEY and CDR2 SVGAGI. J gave up 8 bases and V 6 bases, and 3 bases lay outside the gene matches. The CDR3 region has the DNA TGTGCCAGCAGAGACAGGGGTCAGCAGTACTTC. Translated: CASRDRGQQYF.

The chain links TRBV5-1 to TRBJ1-2; 10 nucleotides align to TRBD1. CDR3 length: 14 residues. Per germline, CDR1 SGHRS and CDR2 YFSETQ. The J segment lost 8 bases and the V segment lost 4 bases, leaving 8 bases of the junction unmatched. CDR3 residues: CASSRGTGEEGYTF. The CDR3 DNA sequence: TGCGCCAGCAGCCGAGGGACAGGGGAGGAAGGCTACACCTTC.